This TCR beta chain was documented in a study of identical twins. This clonotype appeared many times. Its antigen is not identified. With 1 base clipped from V and 1 base from J, the junction kept 0 bases outside the gene matches. This CDR3 has 14 residues. Germline-derived CDR1 and CDR2 are LNHDA and SQIVND (reference sequence). Study results and caveats: Cross-sectional statistics underpinned the conclusions; the same donors were not followed. Out-of-frame TCR alpha sharing in monozygotic twins exceeded recombination model predictions.

Template switching created a universal primer site, and the cDNA included unique molecular identifiers. TCRdb reprocessed the 5' RACE reads with MiXCR, giving one entry per CDR3 protein. The profile shows a few hundred thousand distinct CDR3 sequences, less than 20% of them singletons. The chain couples TRBV19 to TRBJ1-1; 7 nucleotides line up with TRBD1. This clonotype originated in a man aged 50 to 60 in good health. Sequences were obtained from naive T cells sorted from blood. DNA of the CDR3: TGTGCCAGTAGTATAGGGGACAGGAACACTGAAGCTTTCTTT. Protein sequence: CASSIGDRNTEAFF.